The entry below gives a single T cell receptor (beta chain) sequence along with its context. What it binds is not known. The CDR3 extends over 14 amino acids. Germline values: CDR1 MDHEN, CDR2 SYDVKM. V was clipped by 4 bases and J by 1 base; unmatched bases: 2. This entry is derived from a study of graft-versus-host responses after intestinal transplantation. Sequenced by immunoSEQ multiplex PCR; TCRdb stores in-frame clones only, minus some. The sample yields about 86,000 clones, 88% seen once. The genes are TRBV28 and TRBJ2-3, with 7 bases lining up with TRBD1. This sequence originates from a human donor who was the organ donor for an intestinal transplant. Here the sequenced sample was unstimulated CD4+ T cells sorted from spleen or lymph node cells, taken before transplant. CDR3 coding DNA: TGTGCCAGCAGTTCTCAGGGGGGCACAGATACGCAGTATTTT. The encoded protein is CASSSQGGTDTQYF. Together with reference TRBV28 and TRBJ2-3, the CDR3 gives the full variable domain: DVKVTQSSRYLVKRTGEKVFLECVQDMDHENMFWYRQDPGLGLRLIYFSYDVKMKEKGDIPEGYSVSREKKERFSLILESASTNQTSMYLCASSSQGGTDTQYFGPGTRLTVL.